The T cell receptor beta chain under discussion was sequenced for a study of radiotherapy plus CTLA-4 blockade in lung cancer. The protocol was immunoSEQ multiplex PCR, while the TCRdb copy is restricted to in-frame clones and leaves out a portion. The repertoire holds over 10,000 clones, with around 80% as singletons. Treatment of patients with chemo-refractory metastatic non-small-cell lung cancer consisted of focal radiation plus CTLA-4 blockade with ipilimumab. This clone has only a few counts. Its antigen is undetermined. Study-wide results and caveats: Clones derived from tumor TCRs expanded in blood after radiotherapy plus ipilimumab.

Germline V gene lookup returns CDR1 SQVTM and CDR2 ANQGSEA. Trimming removed 1 base from V and 3 bases from J, with 16 bases in between. The CDR3 runs to 16 residues. This rearrangement joins TRBV29-1 to TRBJ2-1, with TRBD1 as a possible D gene (5 bases). The sequence was collected from a human donor with non-small cell lung cancer that progressed on radiotherapy plus ipilimumab. The specimen comprised peripheral blood, sampled from a patient treated with radiotherapy plus ipilimumab. CDR3 region: CSVEGLTGRGYNEQFF. In nucleotides, the CDR3 is TGCAGCGTTGAAGGTTTAACAGGTAGGGGCTACAATGAGCAGTTCTTC.